This is a list of T cell receptor beta chains from one sample in a study of blood T cell repertoires in COVID-19. The data were produced by immunoSEQ multiplex PCR, yet TCRdb's version contains in-frame clones alone and is incomplete. This table has approximately 110,000 clones, approximately 87% appearing once. What was sequenced was peripheral blood. These receptors all come from a woman in her fifties or sixties with acute or convalescent COVID-19. Each CDR3 is given with its conserved first and last residue.

j_call,cdr3_length,v_call,cdr3_aa
TRBJ2-7,16,TRBV5-1,CASSLGLADPSYEQYF
TRBJ1-1,13,TRBV6-5,CASSPFRGTEAFF
TRBJ2-3,16,TRBV28,CASSLRRASGTDTQYF
TRBJ2-2,16,TRBV3-1/TRBV3-2,CASSLGQGRNTGELFF
TRBJ2-7,15,TRBV28,CASSFTRQGPGEQYF
TRBJ1-2,18,TRBV2,CASSAVGGHRRAENGYTF
TRBJ2-3,17,TRBV5-4,CASSQKTSGGPTDTQYF
TRBJ2-7,13,TRBV7-8,CASSTRTGYEQYF
TRBJ1-6,13,TRBV18,CASSPGSGSPLHF
TRBJ1-6,13,TRBV6-4,CASIGGSGSPLHF
TRBJ1-2,14,TRBV5-1,CASSFGTAVYGYTF
TRBJ2-6,17,TRBV19,CASNPTGGGSGANVLTF
TRBJ2-7,14,TRBV2,CASSFRQGSGEQYF
TRBJ2-1,14,TRBV7-7,CASSLNPGGDEQFF
TRBJ2-2,17,TRBV24-1,CATSDLPRSGYTGELFF
TRBJ2-7,17,TRBV11-2,CASRPGLGERGSYEQYF
TRBJ1-2,14,TRBV11-1,CASSSLPAGNGYTF
TRBJ1-1,14,TRBV5-6,CASFPAGRNTEAFF
TRBJ1-1,14,TRBV5-1,CASSLTGRDTEAFF
TRBJ1-1,12,TRBV11-2,CASSRRNTEAFF